This is a list of T cell receptor beta chains from one sample in a study of cytomegalovirus exposure and HLA in healthy donors. TCRdb's table, derived via immunoSEQ multiplex PCR, lists solely in-frame clones and lacks some. The sample carries about 240,000 clones, roughly four fifths recorded once. Material for sequencing was PBMCs. The receptors were sampled from an older woman in good health and CMV-seropositive. Each CDR3 is given with its conserved first and last residue. Each record gives: J gene, D gene, clone size, V gene, CDR3 DNA, CDR3 protein. A D gene is named only where the DNA matches it firmly. Clone size is stated in some rows and not others, as once, few, many or a class when expanded.

TRBJ1-1 TRBD1 NA TRBV2 TGTGCCAGCAGTGATAGACAGGGTTACACTGAAGCTTTCTTT CASSDRQGYTEAFF
TRBJ2-5 NA once TRBV10-3 TGTGCCATCAGTGATGGGCAGAGAGGGGAGACCCAGTACTTC CAISDGQRGETQYF
TRBJ2-2 TRBD2 NA TRBV5-4 TGTGCCAGCAGCTTTGCGAGCGGGAGTGGGAACACCGGGGAGCTGTTTTTT CASSFASGSGNTGELFF
TRBJ2-1 NA NA TRBV7-9 TGTGCCAGCAGCTTAGGCGAGACACAGGGTCGGGGCAAGCAGTTCTTC CASSLGETQGRGKQFF
TRBJ1-1 TRBD1 NA TRBV5-1 TGCGCCAGCAGCGACGGGACAGGAAGAATGAACACTGAAGCTTTCTTT CASSDGTGRMNTEAFF
TRBJ2-2 NA few TRBV5-1 TGCGCCAGCAGCTGGGTAAGGGGCACCGGGGAGCTGTTTTTT CASSWVRGTGELFF
TRBJ2-7 TRBD1 NA TRBV6-1 TGTGCCAGCAGTGTACTGGTTCGGGACAGACCCCCTTACGAGCAGTACTTC CASSVLVRDRPPYEQYF
TRBJ1-1 NA once TRBV18 TGTGCCAGCTCAGCGGGTCTTGAAGCTTTCTTT CASSAGLEAFF
TRBJ1-1 NA few TRBV7-9 TGTGCCAGCAGCCCCCGGGACACTGAAGCTTTCTTT CASSPRDTEAFF
TRBJ2-7 TRBD1 NA TRBV7-9 TGTGCCAGCAGCTTCGTGGACAGGGACTACGAGCAGTACTTC CASSFVDRDYEQYF
TRBJ2-7 NA NA TRBV30 TGTGCTTATACCGGCAGGGGCACCTACGAGCAGTACTTC CAYTGRGTYEQYF
TRBJ2-7 TRBD1 NA TRBV27 TGTGCCAGCATCTCCCGAGTTGGGGACAGGATTGGGGAGCAGTACTTC CASISRVGDRIGEQYF
TRBJ1-3 TRBD1 NA TRBV6-5 TGTGCCAGCAGTTACACCACAGGGGGCGCCGGAAACACCATATATTTT CASSYTTGGAGNTIYF
TRBJ2-1 NA NA TRBV13 TGTGCCAGCAGATGGGGGCTAGCCAATTCCAATGAGCAGTTCTTC CASRWGLANSNEQFF
TRBJ1-5 TRBD1 once TRBV5-6 TGTGCCAGCAGCTTGCCGGGACAGGGTCAGCCCCAGCATTTT CASSLPGQGQPQHF
TRBJ2-7 NA NA TRBV5-6 TGTGCCAGCAGCTTCCTCGATGGTAGCGAGACCTACGAGCAGTACTTC CASSFLDGSETYEQYF
TRBJ1-3 NA NA TRBV7-9 TGTTCCAGCAGCTTAGGGTTGGAGGATCGTGGAAACACCATATATTTT CSSSLGLEDRGNTIYF
TRBJ2-1 TRBD2 few TRBV4-2 TGTGCCAGCAGCCAAGATTCTAGCGGGAGGGCCGGGGGGCAGTTCTTC CASSQDSSGRAGGQFF
TRBJ1-2 NA NA TRBV11-2 TGTGCCAGCAACCCCCAAGGAGGTTATAGATATGGCTACACCTTC CASNPQGGYRYGYTF
TRBJ1-3 NA NA TRBV19 TGTGCCAGTAAGCGGGACTTACAGCGTTACTCTGGAAACACCATATATTTT CASKRDLQRYSGNTIYF